These 29 T cell receptor beta chains were sequenced from one sample in a study of T cell responses to AZD1222 COVID-19 vaccine. Clones were read by immunoSEQ multiplex PCR, and TCRdb kept only the in-frame ones, dropping some. The table lists over 110,000 clones, just over 90% of them singletons, with 5.1% in the top ten. Here the sequenced sample was peripheral blood, taken on day 0 of AZD1222 vaccination. The receptor source for this set is an adult in good health.

The table lists this clone with a count of one. The chain employs TRBV21-1 and TRBJ1-5; the D call of TRBD1 is as the table states it, not checked on the DNA. TRBV21-1 is a known pseudogene. The CDR3 totals 17 residues. The CDR3 coding sequence is TGTGCCAGCAGCCCTGAAGTCCTGGGGACAGCTAATCAGCCCCAGCATTTT. Residues: CASSPEVLGTANQPQHF.

The chain uses TRBV7-9 and TRBJ2-3; 9 bases agree with TRBD2. Germline V gives CDR1 SEHNR, CDR2 FQNEAQ (reference sequence). The junction had 10 bases not matched to a gene; V was cut back by 5 bases and J by 4 bases. The CDR3 sequence is 16 residues long. CDR3 sequence: CASSPIAGDRSDTQYF. As DNA, the CDR3 is TGTGCCAGCAGCCCAATAGCGGGAGATCGATCAGATACGCAGTATTTT.

The chain couples TRBV7-9 to TRBJ1-1; maybe TRBD1 (6 bases). V gave up 2 bases and J gave up 9 bases, with 13 bases separating them. The CDR3 contains 13 residues. Germline-derived CDR1 and CDR2 are SEHNR and FQNEAQ (reference sequence). Here the CDR3 DNA reads TGTGCCAGCAGCTTACCCGGACAGCACCAAGCTTTCTTT. It translates to CASSLPGQHQAFF.

This clone was counted between two and nine times. This chain joins TRBV21-1 and TRBJ2-7; the tabulated D call, TRBD2, remains unverified against the DNA. TRBV21-1 has pseudogene status. This CDR3 spans 10 amino acids. CDR3 nucleotide sequence: TGTGCCATCCTCGTCTACGAGCAGTACTTC. Translated, it gives CAILVYEQYF.

The chain employs TRBV19 and TRBJ1-5, with D hard to call. Germline CDR1 and CDR2: LNHDA and SQIVND (reference sequence). The ends were cut back, 0 bases at V and 7 bases at J, with 7 bases in the middle. The CDR3 contains 13 residues. The CDR3 DNA is TGTGCCAGTAGTATAGATGCATCACAGCCCCAGCATTTT. Residues: CASSIDASQPQHF.

This rearrangement joins TRBV3-1 (or the pseudogene TRBV3-2) to TRBJ1-3; possibly TRBD1 for D (5 bases). The CDR3 length is 15 residues. Germline CDR1 and CDR2: LGHDT and YNNKEL (reference sequence). The ends were cut back, 0 bases at V and 8 bases at J, with 14 bases in the middle. CDR3 nucleotide sequence: TGTGCCAGCAGCCAAGATTTTAGGCGGGACGACACCATATATTTT. It yields the protein CASSQDFRRDDTIYF.

The gene calls are TRBV11-2 and TRBJ2-7; D unclear. V shed 1 base and J shed 0 bases, with 4 bases lying between them. The CDR3 is 13 residues long. Germline CDR1 is SGHAT and CDR2 is FQNNGV. The CDR3, as DNA: TGTGCCAGCAGCTTAGGGGTCTCCTACGAGCAGTACTTC. It yields the protein CASSLGVSYEQYF.

In its sample, this clone was seen a few times. The chain uses TRBV12-3 or TRBV12-4 and TRBJ1-3; 7 bases align to TRBD1. This CDR3 contains 12 residues. J was trimmed by 8 bases and V by 6 bases; bases with no gene match: 4. Here the CDR3 reads CASSTGEDTIYF. In DNA, the CDR3 is TGTGCCAGCAGCACAGGGGAAGACACCATATATTTT.

The chain joins TRBV6-1 to TRBJ1-2; TRBD1 might be the D (6 bases). V was trimmed by 2 bases and J by 7 bases, leaving 11 bases between them. This CDR3 comprises 13 residues. CDR1 is MNHNS, CDR2 SASEGT, per germline. The CDR3 protein is CASSEIGGGGYTF. The CDR3 region has the DNA TGTGCCAGCAGTGAAATCGGGGGCGGTGGCTACACCTTC.

This sequence joins TRBV18 and TRBJ2-2, with TRBD1 matching 7 bases. J was trimmed by 4 bases and V by 4 bases; bases with no gene match: 6. The CDR3 runs 15 residues. The germline V gene encodes CDR1 KGHSH and CDR2 LQKENI. CDR3 amino acids: CASSLDRVGTGELFF. In DNA, the CDR3 is TGTGCCAGCTCACTCGACAGGGTAGGCACCGGGGAGCTGTTTTTT.

This chain joins TRBV9 and TRBJ1-2; possible D gene TRBD1, 5 bases. Between the trimmed V and J ends, which lost 0 bases and 2 bases, there was a span of 8 bases. There are 14 residues in the CDR3. The germline V gene encodes CDR1 SGDLS and CDR2 YYNGEE. Here the CDR3 reads CASSVGSGNYGYTF. The DNA for the CDR3 is TGTGCCAGCAGCGTAGGGTCAGGGAACTATGGCTACACCTTC.

This clone was seen once. This chain connects TRBV11-2 to TRBJ2-1; D may be TRBD1 or TRBD2 (5 bases each). Germline V gene data show CDR1 as SGHAT and CDR2 as FQNNGV. V was trimmed by 0 bases and J by 12 bases, leaving 9 bases between them. The CDR3 has 12 residues. CDR3 DNA: TGTGCCAGCAGCTTAGAAATGAGGGGGCAGTTCTTC. It codes for CASSLEMRGQFF.

The genes are TRBV29-1 and TRBJ2-5; the match to TRBD1 covers 11 bases. Germline CDR1 SQVTM, CDR2 ANQGSEA. The CDR3 length is 14 residues. Trimming took 7 bases from V and 4 from J; bases not matched to a gene: 8. The CDR3 protein is CSADGTGGAETQYF. The CDR3 coding sequence is TGCAGCGCCGACGGGACAGGGGGTGCAGAGACCCAGTACTTC.

The chain links TRBV20-1 to TRBJ1-2; TRBD1 agrees at 11 bases. Germline V lookup: CDR1 DFQATT, CDR2 SNEGSKA (reference sequence). J gave up 7 bases and V 3 bases, and 7 bases lay outside the gene matches. This CDR3 comprises 14 residues. In DNA form, the CDR3 reads TGCAGTGCTAGTAGGACAGGGGGCGCGGGTGGCTACACCTTC. Protein sequence: CSASRTGGAGGYTF.

The V and J genes are TRBV25-1 and TRBJ2-2; possible D gene TRBD2, 5 bases. V gave up 3 bases and J gave up 7 bases, with 12 bases separating them. This CDR3 spans 14 amino acids. From germline, CDR1 is MGHDK and CDR2 SYGVNS. CDR3 nucleotide sequence: TGTGCCAGCAGTGATGCCGGGGTTGGCGGGGAGCTGTTTTTT. Its translation: CASSDAGVGGELFF. Using reference TRBV25-1 and TRBJ2-2 for the parts outside the CDR3, the full variable domain is EADIYQTPRYLVIGTGKKITLECSQTMGHDKMYWYQQDPGMELHLIHYSYGVNSTEKGDLSSESTVSRIRTEHFPLTLESARPSHTSQYLCASSDAGVGGELFFGEGSRLTVL.

This chain connects TRBV19 to TRBJ2-3, with D unresolved. The germline V and J ends were trimmed by 5 bases and 10 bases, with 13 bases remaining between them. This CDR3 comprises 12 residues. Germline V lookup: CDR1 LNHDA, CDR2 SQIVND (reference sequence). CDR3 bases: TGTGCCAGTAGTGCACGACCCCAGCCGCAGTATTTT. This codes for CASSARPQPQYF.

The chain couples TRBV9 to TRBJ2-2; D may be TRBD2 (6 bases). CDR1 SGDLS and CDR2 YYNGEE come from the germline V gene. CDR3 length: 14 residues. V was clipped by 4 bases and J by 4 bases, with 11 bases between them. The DNA of the CDR3 is TGTGCCAGCAGCCCTACCGGGGGCACCGGGGAGCTGTTTTTT. Protein product: CASSPTGGTGELFF.

V usage is TRBV27 and J usage is TRBJ1-5; D gene unclear. Germline V lookup: CDR1 MNHEY, CDR2 SMNVEV (reference sequence). The CDR3 runs 15 residues. Trimming stripped 5 bases from V and 1 base from J, with 12 bases between. CDR3 nucleotides: TGTGCCAGCAGTCTAGACCCGAGGAGCAATCAGCCCCAGCATTTT. Encoded protein: CASSLDPRSNQPQHF.

V is TRBV9 and J is TRBJ2-2, with unresolved D. CDR1 is SGDLS, CDR2 YYNGEE, per germline. V was cut by 2 bases and J by 5 bases, with 4 bases left in between. The CDR3 totals 12 residues. CDR3 DNA sequence: TGTGCCAGCAGCGTGTATACCGGGGAGCTGTTTTTT. Its translation: CASSVYTGELFF.

The chain links TRBV12-3 or TRBV12-4 to TRBJ1-4, with D hard to call. The germline V and J ends were trimmed by 2 bases and 8 bases, with 9 bases remaining between them. This CDR3 contains 13 residues. CDR3 in amino acids: CASSLFHGEKLFF. The CDR3, as DNA: TGTGCCAGCAGTTTATTCCACGGGGAAAAACTGTTTTTT.

The gene calls are TRBV5-1 and TRBJ2-4, with D perhaps matching TRBD2 (5 bases). The CDR3 consists of 17 residues. Trimming removed 1 base from V and 0 bases from J, with 14 bases in between. Germline lookup yields CDR1 SGHRS and CDR2 YFSETQ. CDR3: CASSLLASGVAKNIQYF. The CDR3 bases are TGCGCCAGCAGCTTGTTGGCCAGCGGCGTAGCCAAAAACATTCAGTACTTC.

The chain carries TRBV7-2 and TRBJ2-7; weak D call: TRBD2 (6 bases). CDR3 length: 15 residues. Trimming cost V 2 bases and J 3 bases, with 14 bases left between them. Germline V gene sequence: CDR1 SGHTA, CDR2 FQGNSA. CDR3 protein: CASSLSGTENYEQYF. The CDR3 DNA reads as TGTGCCAGCAGCTTATCCGGGACTGAGAACTACGAGCAGTACTTC.

The CDR3 DNA is TGTGCCAGCAGTTGGGGTACAGGGGCAGGCTACGAGCAGTACTTC. It encodes CASSWGTGAGYEQYF. The V and J genes are TRBV6-5 and TRBJ2-7; TRBD1 aligns across 7 bases. CDR1 and CDR2 (germline): MNHEY, SVGAGI. The CDR3 covers 15 residues. The J segment lost 3 bases and the V segment lost 4 bases, leaving 9 bases of the junction unmatched.

This clone occurred once. The V call is TRBV19, the J call TRBJ1-1, with D perhaps TRBD1 (5 bases). Trimming pared 0 bases from V and 10 bases from J, leaving 12 bases between. CDR3 length equals 13 residues. The V gene's germline CDR1 is LNHDA and CDR2 SQIVND (reference sequence). The CDR3 DNA is TGTGCCAGTAGTATAGAAGGCCAGGGAGTAGCTTTCTTT. Encoded protein: CASSIEGQGVAFF.

V usage is TRBV7-9 and J usage is TRBJ2-1; D may be TRBD2 (6 bases). Trimming stripped 5 bases from V and 6 bases from J, with 14 bases between. The length of the CDR3 is 14 residues. CDR1 is SEHNR and CDR2 is FQNEAQ in the germline V gene (reference sequence). The CDR3 protein is CASSLGGGFNEQFF. CDR3 coding DNA: TGTGCCAGCAGCCTAGGAGGAGGGTTCAATGAGCAGTTCTTC.

The V and J genes are TRBV12-3 or TRBV12-4 and TRBJ1-2, with D uncertain. The ends were cut back, 6 bases at V and 8 bases at J, with 13 bases in the middle. CDR3 size: 12 residues. The CDR3 protein is CASRPESEGYTF. The CDR3, as DNA: TGTGCCAGCAGACCTGAATCGGAGGGCTACACCTTC.

The V call is TRBV5-6, the J call TRBJ1-2; D gene ambiguous. V dropped 1 base and J dropped 3 bases, with 16 bases sitting between them. The germline gives CDR1 SGHDT, CDR2 YYEEEE. The CDR3 extends over 16 amino acids. CDR3 bases: TGTGCCAGCAGCTTGTGGGGTGGGGATGCCTACTATGGCTACACCTTC. Protein product: CASSLWGGDAYYGYTF.

The CDR3 sequence: CASGRNEQFF. CDR3 coding DNA: TGTGCCAGCGGGCGGAATGAGCAGTTCTTC. The genes are TRBV2 and TRBJ2-1; D is undetermined. Trimming took 8 bases from V and 7 from J, leaving 6 bases between them. CDR3 length: 10 amino acids. Germline CDR1 is SNHLY and CDR2 is FYNNEI.

The V and J genes are TRBV29-1 and TRBJ1-2, with D tentatively TRBD1 (5 bases). Germline CDR1 reads SQVTM; CDR2 reads ANQGSEA. V lost 1 base and J 8 bases, leaving 23 bases between the germline ends. The length of the CDR3 is 16 residues. The CDR3 sequence is CSVEVSRRDFPGGYTF. CDR3 nucleotides: TGCAGCGTTGAAGTGTCGAGGCGGGACTTCCCGGGGGGCTACACCTTC.